Sequencing of this TCR beta chain was carried out in a study of post-analysis software for immune sequencing data. About the research overall: Progressive-relapsing, secondary progressive and relapsing-remitting multiple sclerosis were among the disease courses included.

TCR beta libraries were prepared from cDNA with unique molecular identifiers. There were about 0.95 to 11 million T cells, and about half a million cDNA molecules came from them. Using its own MiXCR run on the PCR reads, TCRdb lists one record per CDR3 protein. The table includes some 450,000 distinct CDR3 sequences, over 35% detected once. This clonotype was counted between two and nine times. As yet, its antigen is unknown. Study conclusions and caveats: About 5 TRBV segments, including TRBV5-6, TRBV5-1 and TRBV20-1, were more frequent in patients than controls.

Trimming cost V 5 bases and J 2 bases, with 7 bases left between them. CDR1 SGHTA and CDR2 FQGTGA come from the germline V gene. The CDR3 length is 12 residues. Source material: blood. The origin of this receptor is a girl under 18 with multiple sclerosis. The rearrangement uses TRBV7-3 and TRBJ2-7, with unresolved D. The DNA of the CDR3 is TGTGCCAGCAGCGAGCCTCCCTACGAGCAGTACTTC. The encoded protein is CASSEPPYEQYF.